The clone carrying this T cell receptor beta chain came up a few times. Its specificity is unknown. TCRdb processed the reads anew with MiXCR; each CDR3 protein has one entry. This sample has approximately 50,000 distinct CDR3 sequences, with over 15% found just once. The source of the sample is a study of T cell repertoires in cytomegalovirus infection. Across the whole study: Matching HLA type, along with CMV infection, was indicated by public TCR beta signatures.

After removal of 3 bases from V and 3 bases from J, the junction contained 7 bases not matched to a gene. Germline CDR1 reads LNHDA; CDR2 reads SQIVND (reference sequence). This CDR3 has 15 amino acids. Study-wide findings and caveats: Identification of carriers of CMV plus the relevant HLA was performed using cumulative public TCR beta family frequency. HLA-C-restricted CMV clonotypes gave the most frequent clonotype in two of eight donors.

The TCR was taken from a human donor in good health (CMV status not recorded). Some clones in this sample may be carry-over from other donors' samples. The chain is built from TRBV19 and TRBJ2-7; TRBD1 matches 8 bases. The sequences come from CD8+ T cells from cultured PBMCs, collected from culture after CMV antigen stimulation. The CDR3 bases are TGTGCCAGTAGTATTGGGTCAGGGGGCAACTACGAGCAGTACTTC. Translating gives CASSIGSGGNYEQYF.